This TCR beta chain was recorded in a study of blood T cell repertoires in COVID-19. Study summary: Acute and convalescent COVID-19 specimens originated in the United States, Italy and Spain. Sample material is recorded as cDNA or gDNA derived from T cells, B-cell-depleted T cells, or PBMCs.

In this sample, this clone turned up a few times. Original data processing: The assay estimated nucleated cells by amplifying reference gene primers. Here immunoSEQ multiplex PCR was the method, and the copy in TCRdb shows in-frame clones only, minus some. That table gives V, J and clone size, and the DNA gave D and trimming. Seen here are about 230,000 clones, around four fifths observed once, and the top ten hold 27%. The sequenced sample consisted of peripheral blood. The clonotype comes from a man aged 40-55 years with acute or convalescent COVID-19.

The CDR3, as DNA: TGTGCCAGTACAAAGAGTGTGGGGACAGTGAACACTGAAGCTTTCTTT. Amino acid sequence: CASTKSVGTVNTEAFF. The chain couples TRBV19 to TRBJ1-1, with 7 nucleotides matching TRBD1. The CDR3 has 16 amino acids. Germline V gene lookup returns CDR1 LNHDA and CDR2 SQIVND (reference sequence). V lost 7 bases and J lost 0; bases outside the gene matches: 11.